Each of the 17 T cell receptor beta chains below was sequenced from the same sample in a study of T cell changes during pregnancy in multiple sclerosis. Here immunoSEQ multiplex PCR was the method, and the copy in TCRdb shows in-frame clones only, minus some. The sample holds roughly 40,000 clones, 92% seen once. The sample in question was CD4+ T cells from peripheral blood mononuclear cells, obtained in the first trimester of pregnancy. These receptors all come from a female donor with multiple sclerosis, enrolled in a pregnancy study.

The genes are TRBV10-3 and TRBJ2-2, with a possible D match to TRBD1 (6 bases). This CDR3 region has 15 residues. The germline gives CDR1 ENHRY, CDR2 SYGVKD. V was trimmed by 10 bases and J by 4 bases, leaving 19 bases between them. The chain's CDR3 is CATRYREGGTGELFF. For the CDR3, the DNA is TGTGCCACCCGCTACAGGGAAGGAGGCACCGGGGAGCTGTTTTTT.

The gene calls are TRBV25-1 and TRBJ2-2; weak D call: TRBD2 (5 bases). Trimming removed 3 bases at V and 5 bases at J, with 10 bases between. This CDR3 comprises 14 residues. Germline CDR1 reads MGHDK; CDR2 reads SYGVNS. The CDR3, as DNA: TGTGCCAGCAGTGAGCCGGGGATTACCGGGGAGCTGTTTTTT. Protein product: CASSEPGITGELFF.

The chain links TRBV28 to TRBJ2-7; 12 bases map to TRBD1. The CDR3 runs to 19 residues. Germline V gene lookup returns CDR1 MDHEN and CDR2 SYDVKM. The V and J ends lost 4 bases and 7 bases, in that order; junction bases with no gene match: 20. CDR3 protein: CASSSRPGTGGFHLWEQYF. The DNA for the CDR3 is TGTGCCAGCAGTTCCCGCCCCGGGACAGGGGGCTTTCACCTTTGGGAGCAGTACTTC.

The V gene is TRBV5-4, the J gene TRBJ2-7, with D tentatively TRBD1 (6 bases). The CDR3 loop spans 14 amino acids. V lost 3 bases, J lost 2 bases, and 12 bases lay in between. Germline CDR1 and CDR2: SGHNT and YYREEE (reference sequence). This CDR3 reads CASSSETGPYEQYF. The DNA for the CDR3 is TGTGCCAGCAGCTCCGAGACAGGACCCTACGAGCAGTACTTC.

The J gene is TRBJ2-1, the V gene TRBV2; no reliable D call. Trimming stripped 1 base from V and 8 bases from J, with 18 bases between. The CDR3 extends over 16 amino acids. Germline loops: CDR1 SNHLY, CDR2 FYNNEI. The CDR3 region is CASSEVVGFERYEQFF. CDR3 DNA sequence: TGTGCCAGCAGTGAAGTCGTGGGTTTTGAGAGGTATGAGCAGTTCTTC.

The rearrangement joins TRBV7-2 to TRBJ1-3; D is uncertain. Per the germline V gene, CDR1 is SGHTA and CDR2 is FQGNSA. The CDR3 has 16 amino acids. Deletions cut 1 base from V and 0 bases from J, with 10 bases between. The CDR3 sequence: CASSLGFPSSGNTIYF. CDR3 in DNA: TGTGCCAGCAGCTTAGGGTTCCCGAGCTCTGGAAACACCATATATTTT. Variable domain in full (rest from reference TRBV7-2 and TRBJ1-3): GAGVSQSPSNKVTEKGKDVELRCDPISGHTALYWYRQSLGQGLEFLIYFQGNSAPDKSGLPSDRFSAERTGGSVSTLTIQRTQQEDSAVYLCASSLGFPSSGNTIYFGEGSWLTVV.

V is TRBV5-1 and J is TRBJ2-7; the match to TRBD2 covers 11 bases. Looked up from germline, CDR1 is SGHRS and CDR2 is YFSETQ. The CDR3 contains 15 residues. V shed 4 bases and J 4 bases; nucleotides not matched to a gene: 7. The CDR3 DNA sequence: TGCGCCAGCAGCCCGGGACTAGCGGTTGTTTACGAGCAGTACTTC. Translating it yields CASSPGLAVVYEQYF.

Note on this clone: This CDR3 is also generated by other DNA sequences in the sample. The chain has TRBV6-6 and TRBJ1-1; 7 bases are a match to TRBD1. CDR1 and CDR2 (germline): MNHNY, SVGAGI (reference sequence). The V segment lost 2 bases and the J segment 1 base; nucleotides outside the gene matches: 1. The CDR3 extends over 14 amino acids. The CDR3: CASSYGTANTEAFF. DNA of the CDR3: TGTGCCAGCAGTTACGGGACAGCGAACACTGAAGCTTTCTTT.

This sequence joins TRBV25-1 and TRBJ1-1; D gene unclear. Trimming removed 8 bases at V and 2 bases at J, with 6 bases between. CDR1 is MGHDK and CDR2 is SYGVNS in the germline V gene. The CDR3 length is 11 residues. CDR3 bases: TGTGCCAGCCTTTTTAACACTGAAGCTTTCTTT. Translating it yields CASLFNTEAFF.

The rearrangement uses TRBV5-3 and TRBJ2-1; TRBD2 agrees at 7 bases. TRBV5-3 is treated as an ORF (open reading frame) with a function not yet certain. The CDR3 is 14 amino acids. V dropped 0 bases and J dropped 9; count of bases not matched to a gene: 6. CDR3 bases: TGTGCCAGAAGCTTGGGGCGGGAGATGGGTGAGCAGTTCTTC. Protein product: CARSLGREMGEQFF.

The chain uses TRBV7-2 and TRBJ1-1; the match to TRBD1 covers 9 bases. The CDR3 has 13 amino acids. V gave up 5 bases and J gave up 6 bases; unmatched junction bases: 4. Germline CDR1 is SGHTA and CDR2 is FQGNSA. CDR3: CASSRTGGSEAFF. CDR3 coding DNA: TGTGCCAGCAGCCGAACAGGGGGCTCTGAAGCTTTCTTT.

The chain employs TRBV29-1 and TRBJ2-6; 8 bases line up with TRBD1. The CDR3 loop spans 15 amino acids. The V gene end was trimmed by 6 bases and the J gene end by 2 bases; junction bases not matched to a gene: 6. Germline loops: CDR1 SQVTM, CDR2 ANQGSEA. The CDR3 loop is CSVKDRGPGANVLTF. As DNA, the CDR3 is TGCAGCGTAAAAGACAGGGGCCCTGGGGCCAACGTCCTGACTTTC. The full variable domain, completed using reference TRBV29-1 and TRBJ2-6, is SAVISQKPSRDICQRGTSLTIQCQVDSQVTMMFWYRQQPGQSLTLIATANQGSEATYESGFVIDKFPISRPNLTFSTLTVSNMSPEDSSIYLCSVKDRGPGANVLTFGAGSRLTVL.

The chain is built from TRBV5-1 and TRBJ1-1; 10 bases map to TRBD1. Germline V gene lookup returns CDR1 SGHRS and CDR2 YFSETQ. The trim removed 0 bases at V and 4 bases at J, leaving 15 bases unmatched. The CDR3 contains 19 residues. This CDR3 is CASSLVPGTGAALSTEAFF. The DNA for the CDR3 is TGCGCCAGCAGCTTGGTACCGGGGACAGGGGCCGCGCTGAGCACTGAAGCTTTCTTT.

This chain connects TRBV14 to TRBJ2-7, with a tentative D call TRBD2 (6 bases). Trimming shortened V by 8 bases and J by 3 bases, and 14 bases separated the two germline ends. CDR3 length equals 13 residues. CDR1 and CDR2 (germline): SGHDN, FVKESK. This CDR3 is CASGEAGVYEQYF. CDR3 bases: TGTGCCAGCGGGGAAGCGGGCGTCTACGAGCAGTACTTC.

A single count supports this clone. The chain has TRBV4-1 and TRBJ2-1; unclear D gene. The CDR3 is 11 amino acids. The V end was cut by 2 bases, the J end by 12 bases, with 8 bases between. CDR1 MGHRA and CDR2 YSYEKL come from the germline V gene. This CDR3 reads CASSQRGWQFF. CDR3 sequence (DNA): TGCGCCAGCAGCCAAAGAGGATGGCAGTTCTTC.

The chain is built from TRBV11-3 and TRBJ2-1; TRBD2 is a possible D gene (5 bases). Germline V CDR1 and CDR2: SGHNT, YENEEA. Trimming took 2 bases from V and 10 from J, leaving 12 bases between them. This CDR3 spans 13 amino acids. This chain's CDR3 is CASSLLAGGEQFF. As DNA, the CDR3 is TGTGCCAGCAGCTTACTCGCGGGTGGAGAGCAGTTCTTC.

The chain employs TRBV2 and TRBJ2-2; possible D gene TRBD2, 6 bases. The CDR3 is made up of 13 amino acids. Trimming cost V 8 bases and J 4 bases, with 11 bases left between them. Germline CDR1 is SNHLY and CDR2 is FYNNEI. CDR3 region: CASRLDSTGELFF. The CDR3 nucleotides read TGTGCCAGCCGACTAGACTCCACCGGGGAGCTGTTTTTT.